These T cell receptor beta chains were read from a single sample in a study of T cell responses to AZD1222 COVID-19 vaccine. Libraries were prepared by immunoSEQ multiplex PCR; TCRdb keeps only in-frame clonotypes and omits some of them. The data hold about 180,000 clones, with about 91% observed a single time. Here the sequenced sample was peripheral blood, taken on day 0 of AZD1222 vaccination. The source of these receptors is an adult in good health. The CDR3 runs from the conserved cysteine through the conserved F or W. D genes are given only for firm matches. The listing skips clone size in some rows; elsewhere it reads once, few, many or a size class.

DNA: TGTGCCAGCCCCTGGGAGGATTCACCCCTCCACTTT
CDR3: CASPWEDSPLHF
size: once
J: TRBJ1-6
V: TRBV11-3
D: .

DNA: TGTGCCTCCAGGGCTACCAGTTGGACTGAAGCTTTCTTT
CDR3: CASRATSWTEAFF
size: few
J: TRBJ1-1
V: TRBV6-5
D: .

DNA: TGTGCCAGCAGCGTAGATCATACATGGGGGGGCGGTGGCTACACCTTC
CDR3: CASSVDHTWGGGGYTF
size: .
J: TRBJ1-2
V: TRBV9
D: .

DNA: TGTGCCAGCAGTTTCGACAGGAAGGGTCAGTACTTC
CDR3: CASSFDRKGQYF
size: .
J: TRBJ2-4
V: TRBV12-3/TRBV12-4
D: .

DNA: TGTGCCATCAGTGAGAACAGGGCCGAGCAGTACTTC
CDR3: CAISENRAEQYF
size: .
J: TRBJ2-7
V: TRBV10-3
D: .

DNA: TGTGCCAGCAGTTTTACCGGGATCCTAAACGGCTACACCTTC
CDR3: CASSFTGILNGYTF
size: .
J: TRBJ1-2
V: TRBV28
D: .

DNA: TGTGCCAGCAGTTCTACAGGGTTTTATGGCTACACCTTC
CDR3: CASSSTGFYGYTF
size: .
J: TRBJ1-2
V: TRBV28
D: .

DNA: TGTGCCAGCAGCGACAGGGGAAGCACAGATACGCAGTATTTT
CDR3: CASSDRGSTDTQYF
size: .
J: TRBJ2-3
V: TRBV6-4
D: TRBD1

DNA: TGTGCCAGCAGCGCCGGCCCGGTGGGGTTTCAGCCCCAGCATTTT
CDR3: CASSAGPVGFQPQHF
size: .
J: TRBJ1-5
V: TRBV5-5
D: .

DNA: TGTGCCAGCAGCCAAGGGACACCCCCACGGACCCAGTACTTC
CDR3: CASSQGTPPRTQYF
size: .
J: TRBJ2-5
V: TRBV27
D: .

DNA: TGTGCCTGGGAGCAAGGATCACCCCTCCACTTT
CDR3: CAWEQGSPLHF
size: .
J: TRBJ1-6
V: TRBV30
D: .

DNA: TGTGCTAGTGGGAACAGGGGACTTTATGGCTACACCTTC
CDR3: CASGNRGLYGYTF
size: few
J: TRBJ1-2
V: TRBV12-5
D: TRBD1

DNA: TGTGCCAGCGGGGGACTGGCGGCCCAGTACTTC
CDR3: CASGGLAAQYF
size: .
J: TRBJ2-5
V: TRBV25-1
D: .

DNA: TGTGCCAGCAGCTTAGGGCTAGGAGATACGCAGTATTTT
CDR3: CASSLGLGDTQYF
size: .
J: TRBJ2-3
V: TRBV11-3
D: .

DNA: TGTGCCAGCAGCCTAGGGCCAGCCGGGCTCAATGAGCAGTTCTTC
CDR3: CASSLGPAGLNEQFF
size: .
J: TRBJ2-1
V: TRBV5-4
D: .

DNA: TGTGCCAGCAGCGTTCTCGACAGGGTTGGTTATGGCTACACCTTC
CDR3: CASSVLDRVGYGYTF
size: .
J: TRBJ1-2
V: TRBV9
D: TRBD1

DNA: TGTGCCAGCACCCCCGGGACAGGGTGGGAGACCCAGTACTTC
CDR3: CASTPGTGWETQYF
size: many
J: TRBJ2-5
V: TRBV6-5
D: TRBD1

DNA: TGTGCCAGCAGCACAGAACAGGGGGCGAGGGATGAAAAACTGTTTTTT
CDR3: CASSTEQGARDEKLFF
size: .
J: TRBJ1-4
V: TRBV9
D: TRBD1

DNA: TGTGCCAGTAGCTCACAGGGTGGGATAGGTCAGCCCCAGCATTTT
CDR3: CASSSQGGIGQPQHF
size: .
J: TRBJ1-5
V: TRBV19
D: .

DNA: TGTGCCTGGAGTGGTTCAGGGACCCAGCCCCAGCATTTT
CDR3: CAWSGSGTQPQHF
size: few
J: TRBJ1-5
V: TRBV30
D: .

DNA: TGTGCCAGCAGCGTGGGACTAGCGGGGGGAGCCACCAACTCCTACGAGCAGTACTTC
CDR3: CASSVGLAGGATNSYEQYF
size: .
J: TRBJ2-7
V: TRBV7-6
D: TRBD2

DNA: TGTGCCAGCACCATAACCCTCCCGGCAGGGGATAATTCACCCCTCCACTTT
CDR3: CASTITLPAGDNSPLHF
size: .
J: TRBJ1-6
V: TRBV28
D: .

DNA: TGTGCCAGCTCACCAGTAGTGGCGACAGGGGACAGCTCCTATAATTCACCCCTCCACTTT
CDR3: CASSPVVATGDSSYNSPLHF
size: .
J: TRBJ1-6
V: TRBV18
D: TRBD1

DNA: TGTGCCAGCAGCCTCCACAAAAGAACCACCGGGGAGCTGTTTTTT
CDR3: CASSLHKRTTGELFF
size: .
J: TRBJ2-2
V: TRBV3-1/TRBV3-2
D: .

DNA: TGTGCCAGCAGCCAGGGGCTTGGGGAGACCCAGTACTTC
CDR3: CASSQGLGETQYF
size: .
J: TRBJ2-5
V: TRBV7-7
D: .

DNA: TGCGCCAGCAGCCAAGATCCGGGACATAACTATGGCTACACCTTC
CDR3: CASSQDPGHNYGYTF
size: .
J: TRBJ1-2
V: TRBV4-1
D: .

DNA: TGTGCCAGCAGCCCGGGACAGGGGCGTCTCGAGCAGTACTTC
CDR3: CASSPGQGRLEQYF
size: .
J: TRBJ2-7
V: TRBV5-4
D: TRBD1

DNA: TGTGCCAGCAGCCAAGAGGGCCCCGCCCAAGCTTTCTTT
CDR3: CASSQEGPAQAFF
size: .
J: TRBJ1-1
V: TRBV3-1/TRBV3-2
D: .

DNA: TGTGCCAGCAGCTCCTCCGGCTCCTACAATGAGCAGTTCTTC
CDR3: CASSSSGSYNEQFF
size: .
J: TRBJ2-1
V: TRBV5-4
D: .

DNA: TGTGCCAGCCCGGACAGGGGCACTGAAGCTTTCTTT
CDR3: CASPDRGTEAFF
size: .
J: TRBJ1-1
V: TRBV2
D: TRBD1

DNA: TGTGCCAGCTCACCGGCTGGACAGGGCGCTCTCTCGTCTGGCGAGCAGTACTTC
CDR3: CASSPAGQGALSSGEQYF
size: .
J: TRBJ2-7
V: TRBV18
D: TRBD1

DNA: TGTGCCAGCAGCTCTCCGACAGGGGGTTTGGGAGGCTACACCTTC
CDR3: CASSSPTGGLGGYTF
size: few
J: TRBJ1-2
V: TRBV7-9
D: TRBD1

DNA: TGTGCCAGCAGCTTAGTGGCAGGGGCTACCGGGGAGCTGTTTTTT
CDR3: CASSLVAGATGELFF
size: .
J: TRBJ2-2
V: TRBV7-2
D: .

DNA: TGTGCCAGCAGCTCCGTACAGAATTCACCCCTCCACTTT
CDR3: CASSSVQNSPLHF
size: .
J: TRBJ1-6
V: TRBV7-3
D: .

DNA: TGTGCCAGCAGCCCTGGACTAGCGGGGGCGAGGAATGAGCAGTTCTTC
CDR3: CASSPGLAGARNEQFF
size: .
J: TRBJ2-1
V: TRBV5-4
D: TRBD2

DNA: TGTGCCAGCAGCTTAGCTTATCCTACGGACAGGAAATACGAGCAGTACTTC
CDR3: CASSLAYPTDRKYEQYF
size: .
J: TRBJ2-7
V: TRBV5-5
D: TRBD1

DNA: TGTGCCACCAGCGGTGGACAGCGGCTCTCGCCCCAGCATTTT
CDR3: CATSGGQRLSPQHF
size: .
J: TRBJ1-5
V: TRBV15
D: .

DNA: TGTGCCAGCAAAGGGTTAGGGGGAGGGGCAGATACGCAGTATTTT
CDR3: CASKGLGGGADTQYF
size: few
J: TRBJ2-3
V: TRBV6-5
D: .

DNA: TGTGCCAGCAGCTTAGGGCAGGGACTCACAGATACGCAGTATTTT
CDR3: CASSLGQGLTDTQYF
size: .
J: TRBJ2-3
V: TRBV7-2
D: .

DNA: TGTGCCAGCAGCCTATTCGAAAGGGCTGGAAACACCATATATTTT
CDR3: CASSLFERAGNTIYF
size: .
J: TRBJ1-3
V: TRBV13
D: .

DNA: TGCAGTGCTAGTCCCCTACAGGGGATGAACACTGAAGCTTTCTTT
CDR3: CSASPLQGMNTEAFF
size: .
J: TRBJ1-1
V: TRBV20-1
D: TRBD1

DNA: TGTGCCAGCAGCACCCGACCAAATGAAAAACTGTTTTTT
CDR3: CASSTRPNEKLFF
size: .
J: TRBJ1-4
V: TRBV6-5
D: .

DNA: TGTGCTAGTGGGCTGGGACAGGGGATTTTGGAGACCCAGTACTTC
CDR3: CASGLGQGILETQYF
size: .
J: TRBJ2-5
V: TRBV12-5
D: TRBD1

DNA: TGTGCCAGCTCTATAAATGACAGGGATTCACCCCTCCACTTT
CDR3: CASSINDRDSPLHF
size: .
J: TRBJ1-6
V: TRBV27
D: TRBD1

DNA: TGTGCCAGCAGCGTAGGGGAAGGCCTCAGACAGCCCCAGCATTTT
CDR3: CASSVGEGLRQPQHF
size: few
J: TRBJ1-5
V: TRBV9
D: .